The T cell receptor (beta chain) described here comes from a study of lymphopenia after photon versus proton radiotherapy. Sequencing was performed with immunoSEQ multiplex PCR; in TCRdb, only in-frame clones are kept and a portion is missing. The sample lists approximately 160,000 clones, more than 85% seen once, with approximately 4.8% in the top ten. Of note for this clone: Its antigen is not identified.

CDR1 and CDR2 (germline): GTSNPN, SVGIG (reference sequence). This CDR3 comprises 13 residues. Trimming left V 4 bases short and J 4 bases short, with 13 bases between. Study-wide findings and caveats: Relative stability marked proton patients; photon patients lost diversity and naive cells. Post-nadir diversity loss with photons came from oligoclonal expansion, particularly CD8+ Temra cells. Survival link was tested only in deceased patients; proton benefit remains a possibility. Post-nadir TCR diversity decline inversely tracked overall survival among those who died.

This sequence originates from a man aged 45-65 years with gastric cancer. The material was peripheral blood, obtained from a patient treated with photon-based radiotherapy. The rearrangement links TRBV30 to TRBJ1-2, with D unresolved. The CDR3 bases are TGTGCCTGGACTGTCCACATGAGCTATGGCTACACCTTC. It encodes CAWTVHMSYGYTF.